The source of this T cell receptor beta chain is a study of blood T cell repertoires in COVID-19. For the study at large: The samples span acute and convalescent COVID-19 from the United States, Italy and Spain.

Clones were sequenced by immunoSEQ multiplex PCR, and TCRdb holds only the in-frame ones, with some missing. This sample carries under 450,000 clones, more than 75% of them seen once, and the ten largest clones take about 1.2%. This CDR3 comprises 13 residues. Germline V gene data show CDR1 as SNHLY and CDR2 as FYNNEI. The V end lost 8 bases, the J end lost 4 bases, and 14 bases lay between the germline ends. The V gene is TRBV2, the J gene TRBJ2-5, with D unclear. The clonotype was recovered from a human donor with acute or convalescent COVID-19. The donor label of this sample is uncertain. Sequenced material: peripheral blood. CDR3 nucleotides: TGTGCCAGCGCGGCTAAAACCAGAGAGACCCAGTACTTC. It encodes CASAAKTRETQYF.